The present TCR beta chain was sequenced within a study of PD-L1 blockade in urothelial cancer. Germline-derived CDR1 and CDR2 are SGHDT and YYEEEE. Trimming removed 4 bases from V and 2 bases from J; junction bases left unmatched: 10. CDR3 size: 16 residues. Assay used: immunoSEQ multiplex PCR; TCRdb lists only in-frame clones, some missing. The sample includes about 45,000 clones, roughly nine tenths of them seen just once. The time point: peripheral blood 6 weeks after treatment start. The J gene is TRBJ2-5, the V gene TRBV5-6, with 8 bases matching TRBD1. Material: PBMCs, obtained around atezolizumab (anti-PD-L1) treatment. The sequence came from a man aged 65 to 85 with urothelial cancer. CDR3 sequence reads: CASSLETGGRQETQYF. DNA of the CDR3: TGTGCCAGCAGCCTCGAAACAGGGGGACGGCAAGAGACCCAGTACTTC.